Below, 21 T cell receptor beta chains from the same sample are listed, as sequenced in a study of OX40 agonist ivuxolimab in advanced cancers. TCRdb's table, derived via immunoSEQ multiplex PCR, lists solely in-frame clones and lacks some. The table shows tens of thousands of clones, with more than 75% occurring only once. The sample was CD4+ or CD8+ T cells sorted from blood, taken in a trial of the OX40 agonist ivuxolimab. Source of these receptors: an adult with an advanced solid tumor such as melanoma, head and neck, liver or kidney cancer.

The chain recombines TRBV5-6 with TRBJ2-2; D unresolved. V was cut by 6 bases and J by 3 bases, with 12 bases left in between. This CDR3 contains 14 residues. Germline values: CDR1 SGHDT, CDR2 YYEEEE. In nucleotides, the CDR3 is TGTGCCAGCACCCCTCCGGGTTACACCGGGGAGCTGTTTTTT. Its protein product is CASTPPGYTGELFF. The full variable domain, rest sourced from reference TRBV5-6 and TRBJ2-2, is DAGVTQSPTHLIKTRGQQVTLRCSPKSGHDTVSWYQQALGQGPQFIFQYYEEEERQRGNFPDRFSGHQFPNYSSELNVNALLLGDSALYLCASTPPGYTGELFFGEGSRLTVL.

The chain combines TRBV7-9 with TRBJ2-7; D remains ambiguous. Trimming cost V 0 bases and J 5 bases, with 5 bases left between them. This CDR3 contains 12 residues. CDR1 and CDR2 from the germline V gene are SEHNR and FQNEAQ (reference sequence). The CDR3 spells CASSLAPDEQYF. CDR3 DNA: TGTGCCAGCAGCTTAGCTCCCGACGAGCAGTACTTC. Variable domain in full (rest from reference TRBV7-9 and TRBJ2-7): DTGVSQNPRHKITKRGQNVTFRCDPISEHNRLYWYRQTLGQGPEFLTYFQNEAQLEKSRLLSDRFSAERPKGSFSTLEIQRTEQGDSAMYLCASSLAPDEQYFGPGTRLTVT.

CDR3 protein: CASSRRSGELFF. Written as DNA, the CDR3 is TGCGCCAGCAGCCGTCGCTCCGGGGAGCTGTTTTTT. The gene calls are TRBV5-1 and TRBJ2-2; D uncertain. The CDR3 is made up of 12 amino acids. Trimming removed 4 bases at V and 6 bases at J, with 7 bases between. The germline V gene encodes CDR1 SGHRS and CDR2 YFSETQ.

This chain connects TRBV27 to TRBJ1-1; maybe TRBD1 (6 bases). Trimming removed 8 bases from V and 1 base from J, with 14 bases in between. Per germline, CDR1 MNHEY and CDR2 SMNVEV (reference sequence). This CDR3 is built from 14 residues. CDR3: CASVSDSRNTEAFF. CDR3 in DNA: TGTGCCAGCGTTTCGGACAGCCGGAACACTGAAGCTTTCTTT.

This chain links TRBV2 with TRBJ1-4; 9 nucleotides align to TRBD1. V shed 3 bases, J shed 5 bases, and the junction held 7 bases outside the gene matches. This CDR3 comprises 16 residues. Germline V gene sequence: CDR1 SNHLY, CDR2 FYNNEI. The CDR3 bases are TGTGCCAGCAGTGACTCCCTCGGGACAGGGAATGAAAAACTGTTTTTT. Its protein product is CASSDSLGTGNEKLFF.

This clone appeared a single time. This chain uses TRBV18 with TRBJ2-7; D call uncertain. This CDR3 contains 13 residues. The V end was cut by 3 bases, the J end by 6 bases, with 12 bases between. Germline V gene sequence: CDR1 KGHSH, CDR2 LQKENI. The CDR3 nucleotides are TGTGCCAGCTCACCCATTCGTTGGGCCGAGCAGTACTTC. Translating it yields CASSPIRWAEQYF.

The rearrangement uses TRBV19 and TRBJ2-7; TRBD1 matches 7 bases. Unmatched junction bases numbered 10, after V lost 7 bases and J lost 7 bases. Germline assignment: CDR1 LNHDA and CDR2 SQIVND (reference sequence). The CDR3 consists of 13 residues. CDR3 amino acids: CASTASGGEEQYF. For the CDR3, the DNA is TGTGCCAGTACCGCATCAGGGGGAGAAGAGCAGTACTTC. Full variable domain (outside the CDR3, taken from reference TRBV19 and TRBJ2-7): DGGITQSPKYLFRKEGQNVTLSCEQNLNHDAMYWYRQDPGQGLRLIYYSQIVNDFQKGDIAEGYSVSREKKESFPLTVTSAQKNPTAFYLCASTASGGEEQYFGPGTRLTVT.

The V gene is TRBV7-9, the J gene TRBJ2-3; tentative D call: TRBD2 (6 bases). Germline values: CDR1 SEHNR, CDR2 FQNEAQ (reference sequence). The CDR3 is 14 residues long. The germline V and J ends were trimmed by 7 bases and 1 base, with 12 bases remaining between them. CDR3: CASTPREGTDTQYF. The DNA of the CDR3 is TGTGCCAGCACCCCAAGGGAGGGCACAGATACGCAGTATTTT.

The chain joins TRBV6-5 to TRBJ1-1; D ambiguous. V shed 2 bases and J shed 4 bases, with 8 bases lying between them. The CDR3 has 13 amino acids. Germline assignment: CDR1 MNHEY and CDR2 SVGAGI. The CDR3: CASSYGGSTEAFF. The CDR3 DNA sequence: TGTGCCAGCAGTTACGGCGGCAGCACTGAAGCTTTCTTT.

This chain links TRBV7-8 with TRBJ2-2; perhaps TRBD1 as D (5 bases). The V gene's germline CDR1 is SGHVS and CDR2 FQNEAQ. The ends were cut back, 2 bases at V and 1 base at J, with 14 bases in the middle. The CDR3 spans 17 residues. In DNA, the CDR3 is TGTGCCAGCAGCTTAAACCAGGGATTGGGGAACACCGGGGAGCTGTTTTTT. Its protein product is CASSLNQGLGNTGELFF.

The chain couples TRBV2 to TRBJ2-5, with 7 bases matching TRBD1. The CDR3 extends over 15 amino acids. V lost 6 bases to trimming and J lost 4 bases; unmatched junction nucleotides: 11. The V gene's germline CDR1 is SNHLY and CDR2 FYNNEI. The CDR3 here is CASRRGHPMVETQYF. CDR3 in DNA: TGTGCCAGCAGGAGGGGGCACCCCATGGTAGAGACCCAGTACTTC.

In the case of this clone: The missing conserved phenylalanine or tryptophan at the end of this CDR3 makes a read error likely. J is TRBJ1-6 and V is TRBV2; TRBD1 is a possible D gene (5 bases). V was trimmed by 3 bases and J by 3 bases, leaving 9 bases between them. The CDR3 loop spans 15 amino acids. Germline V lookup: CDR1 SNHLY, CDR2 FYNNEI. This CDR3 reads CASSDDSDYNSPLHL. The DNA of the CDR3 is TGTGCCAGCAGTGACGACAGCGACTATAATTCACCCCTCCACCTT.

The chain links TRBV5-1 to TRBJ1-1, with unresolved D. The CDR3 extends over 15 amino acids. The V and J ends lost 3 bases and 0 bases respectively, with 12 bases between them. Per the germline V gene, CDR1 is SGHRS and CDR2 is YFSETQ. The CDR3 region is CASSSTDIMNTEAFF. For the CDR3, the DNA is TGCGCCAGCAGCTCCACAGATATCATGAACACTGAAGCTTTCTTT.

The rearrangement joins TRBV7-8 to TRBJ2-3; 10 bases match TRBD2. CDR1 is SGHVS and CDR2 is FQNEAQ in the germline V gene. The V segment lost 2 bases and the J segment 5 bases; nucleotides outside the gene matches: 10. The length of the CDR3 is 17 residues. The CDR3 DNA is TGTGCCAGCAGCTTAAAAGCGGGGGGGCAAGCGGGAGATACGCAGTATTTT. Translation: CASSLKAGGQAGDTQYF.

The chain joins TRBV9 to TRBJ2-1, with D possibly called TRBD1 or TRBD2 (5 bases each). The CDR3 runs to 15 residues. V dropped 4 bases and J dropped 9 bases, with 20 bases sitting between them. The germline V gene encodes CDR1 SGDLS and CDR2 YYNGEE. CDR3 sequence: CASSLAGRGGGEQFF. The CDR3 region has the DNA TGTGCCAGCAGCCTAGCCGGAAGAGGTGGGGGTGAGCAGTTCTTC.

Only one count was recorded for this clone. This chain links TRBV10-2 with TRBJ2-7, with D possibly matching TRBD1 (5 bases). CDR1 and CDR2 (germline): WSHSY, SAAADI. CDR3 length: 11 residues. The V end was cut by 8 bases, the J end by 4 bases, with 9 bases between. CDR3 amino acids: CASSGSYEQYF. CDR3 DNA sequence: TGCGCCAGCTCAGGGTCATACGAGCAGTACTTC.

The chain carries TRBV6-5 and TRBJ2-3; a possible D gene is TRBD1 (6 bases). CDR3 size: 15 residues. V was shortened by 6 bases and J by 4 bases, with 17 bases between the two germline ends. The germline gives CDR1 MNHEY, CDR2 SVGAGI. CDR3 loop: CASRRPQGYSDTQYF. The DNA for the CDR3 is TGTGCCAGCAGACGACCACAGGGTTACTCAGATACGCAGTATTTT.

The chain is built from TRBV5-5 and TRBJ1-5; tentative D call: TRBD1 (5 bases). V gave up 2 bases and J gave up 0 bases, with 15 bases separating them. The CDR3 runs 17 residues. Germline V gene sequence: CDR1 SGHKS, CDR2 YYEKEE (reference sequence). Written as DNA, the CDR3 is TGTGCCAGCAGCTTTATTTCCAGGGACCATAGCAATCAGCCCCAGCATTTT. This gives the protein CASSFISRDHSNQPQHF.

The V call is TRBV2, the J call TRBJ1-2, with D possibly matching TRBD1 (6 bases). The V gene lost 8 bases and the J gene lost 0 bases, with 16 bases spanning the gap. In germline, CDR1 is SNHLY, CDR2 FYNNEI. This CDR3 is 15 amino acids long. The CDR3: CASHPGGQTNYGYTF. The CDR3, as DNA: TGTGCCAGCCACCCTGGGGGGCAAACTAACTATGGCTACACCTTC.

The chain combines TRBV12-5 with TRBJ2-2; 8 bases agree with TRBD1. Per germline, CDR1 LGHNT and CDR2 FRNRAP. Losses at the gene ends were 0 bases for V and 0 bases for J; bases not matched to a gene: 6. The CDR3 totals 18 residues. The CDR3 DNA sequence: TGTGCTAGTGGTTTGGTAGTCGGACAGGGCCCGAACACCGGGGAGCTGTTTTTT. Amino acids: CASGLVVGQGPNTGELFF.

The CDR3 is CASATGPKETQYF. The CDR3 nucleotides are TGTGCCAGCGCTACCGGACCCAAAGAGACCCAGTACTTC. This sequence joins TRBV7-8 and TRBJ2-5; D remains unclear. Germline V gives CDR1 SGHVS, CDR2 FQNEAQ. V gave up 8 bases and J gave up 3 bases, with 13 bases separating them. The CDR3 extends over 13 amino acids.